This is a list of T cell receptor beta chains from one sample in a study of shared T cell receptors in the human thymus. Sequencing was performed with immunoSEQ multiplex PCR; in TCRdb, only in-frame clones are kept and a portion is missing. The sample carries about 400,000 clones, approximately 95% recorded once. Sequenced sample: thymocytes. The receptors were sampled from a human donor. Each CDR3 is given with its conserved first and last residue. A D gene is named only where the DNA matches it firmly. Clone size is stated in some rows and not others, as once, few, many or a class when expanded.

V	size	J	D	DNA	CDR3
TRBV19	NA	TRBJ2-2	NA	TGTGCCAGTAATCGAAGGGTCGGGAACACCGGGGAGCTGTTTTTT	CASNRRVGNTGELFF
TRBV25-1	NA	TRBJ1-5	NA	TGTGCCAGCAGTTCCCTTGGGGTGGGAAATCAGCCCCAGCATTTT	CASSSLGVGNQPQHF
TRBV5-4	few	TRBJ2-7	TRBD1	TGTGCCAGCAGCTTGGCCGGGACAGGCGGCGACCCCTACGAGCAGTACTTC	CASSLAGTGGDPYEQYF
TRBV19	NA	TRBJ2-7	NA	TGTGCCAGTCGTCCAGACTGGAACCTGACCTACGAGCAGTACTTC	CASRPDWNLTYEQYF
TRBV15	NA	TRBJ1-2	NA	TGTGCCACCAGCAGAGAGCCATCGGAACCTAACTATGGCTACACCTTC	CATSREPSEPNYGYTF
TRBV28	NA	TRBJ2-3	NA	TGTGCCAGCAGTTTCCGACAGCGGAACACAGATACGCAGTATTTT	CASSFRQRNTDTQYF
TRBV4-3	once	TRBJ1-5	NA	TGCGCCAGCAGCCAAGATAGGTCCAGATCCCGAATCAGTCAGCCCCAGCATTTT	CASSQDRSRSRISQPQHF
TRBV7-6	NA	TRBJ2-3	TRBD1	TGTGCCAGCAGCTCAGGCGGGACAGGGAAGGGCACAGATACGCAGTATTTT	CASSSGGTGKGTDTQYF
TRBV12-2	NA	TRBJ1-1	NA	TGTGCAAGGCCGGACACCGAAGCTTTCTTT	CARPDTEAFF
TRBV7-2	NA	TRBJ2-3	NA	TGTGCCAGCAGCTCGACTAGGGTTTGGGATACGCAGTATTTT	CASSSTRVWDTQYF
TRBV28	NA	TRBJ2-7	TRBD2	TGTGCCAGCAGTTTATCGGGACTAGCGGGAGCTGGGTGGTCCTACGAGCAGTACTTC	CASSLSGLAGAGWSYEQYF
TRBV18	NA	TRBJ2-3	NA	TGTGCCAGCTCCTCCTCCACAGATACGCAGTATTTT	CASSSSTDTQYF
TRBV27	NA	TRBJ1-4	NA	TGTGCCAGCGGTAATAGGGTGGCGGGGAGTAATGAAAAACTGTTTTTT	CASGNRVAGSNEKLFF
TRBV28	NA	TRBJ1-4	NA	TGTGCCAGCAGTGCGTCGGTCGCTGAAAAACTGTTTTTT	CASSASVAEKLFF
TRBV19	NA	TRBJ2-1	NA	TGTGCCAGTAGCCCCGGACAGCTCTATTCGCAGTTCTTC	CASSPGQLYSQFF
TRBV7-2	NA	TRBJ2-2	TRBD2	TGTGCCAGCAGCGGCGAGGGGCGGGAGGTGTACACCGGGGAGCTGTTTTTT	CASSGEGREVYTGELFF
TRBV30	NA	TRBJ2-3	TRBD1	TGTGCCTGGAGTCCGGCGCAGGGGGAGAGCACAGATACGCAGTATTTT	CAWSPAQGESTDTQYF
TRBV28	NA	TRBJ2-7	NA	TGTGCCAGCAGTTTAGTCGCTGGGCGGCAGGGGGGCTACGAGCAGTACTTC	CASSLVAGRQGGYEQYF
TRBV5-1	NA	TRBJ2-5	NA	TGCGCCAGCAGCTTCGATCATTTGCGTAGGGAGACCCAGTACTTC	CASSFDHLRRETQYF
TRBV14	NA	TRBJ2-7	TRBD2	TGTGCCAGCAGCGAGGCTAGCGGGAAACCCTACGAGCAGTACTTC	CASSEASGKPYEQYF
TRBV7-3	NA	TRBJ2-3	NA	TGTGCCAGCAGCTCCGGGACACATCCCGATACGCAGTATTTT	CASSSGTHPDTQYF
TRBV5-1	NA	TRBJ2-7	NA	TGCGCCAGCAGTATACGGGTAGGGGAGCAGTACTTC	CASSIRVGEQYF
TRBV4-3	NA	TRBJ2-3	TRBD1	TGCGCCAGCAGCCAAATCCCCCAGGGGGGCACAGATACGCAGTATTTT	CASSQIPQGGTDTQYF
TRBV10-3	NA	TRBJ2-7	TRBD1	TGTGCCATCAGTGAGTCGGGACAGAAAACCTACGAGCAGTACTTC	CAISESGQKTYEQYF
TRBV10-1	NA	TRBJ2-7	NA	TGCGCCAGCAGTGGAGCCGAGGACTACGAGCAGTACTTC	CASSGAEDYEQYF
TRBV2	once	TRBJ2-7	TRBD1	TGTGCCAGCAGTGAACCGGGACAGGGGGCCTACGAGCAGTACTTC	CASSEPGQGAYEQYF
TRBV28	NA	TRBJ1-2	NA	TGTGCCAGCAGTTTGCCCGACACTAACTATGGCTACACCTTC	CASSLPDTNYGYTF
TRBV10-3	NA	TRBJ2-7	NA	TGTGCCATCAGGAATACCGACTACGAGCAGTACTTC	CAIRNTDYEQYF
TRBV18	NA	TRBJ1-1	NA	TGTGCCAGCTCGTCACTGGGGCAGTTTCGGGTGAACACTGAAGCTTTCTTT	CASSSLGQFRVNTEAFF
TRBV29-1	NA	TRBJ2-2	NA	TGCAGCGTTGAAGAGGGTCATAACACCGGGGAGCTGTTTTTT	CSVEEGHNTGELFF
TRBV6-6	NA	TRBJ2-3	NA	TGTGCCAGCAGTTACCGGGGCACAGATACGCAGTATTTT	CASSYRGTDTQYF
TRBV27	NA	TRBJ2-5	NA	TGTGCCAGCAGTTTATGTGTCGGAGGGGACGGGGAGCAGTACTTC	CASSLCVGGDGEQYF
TRBV11-3	NA	TRBJ2-1	NA	TGTGCCAGCAGCTTGGGAGTAATAAGCTCCTACAATGAGCAGTTCTTC	CASSLGVISSYNEQFF
TRBV7-2	NA	TRBJ2-3	NA	TGTGCCAGCAGCTTCCCCCGGGCCACAGATACGCAGTATTTT	CASSFPRATDTQYF
TRBV11-3	NA	TRBJ2-1	NA	TGTGCCAGCAGCTTAGAGTGGCCCTTTTCCTACAATGAGCAGTTCTTC	CASSLEWPFSYNEQFF
TRBV2	NA	TRBJ1-2	TRBD1	TGTGCCAGAGAGGACAGGGCTAATGGCTACACCTTC	CAREDRANGYTF
TRBV18	NA	TRBJ2-5	NA	TGTGCCAGCTCACCACCAGGGGCCGAGACCCAGTACTTC	CASSPPGAETQYF
TRBV4-1	NA	TRBJ1-4	NA	TGCGCCAGCAGCCAAGTCGCGGGGTACAAGCTAGAGGAAAAACTGTTTTTT	CASSQVAGYKLEEKLFF
TRBV7-4	NA	TRBJ1-1	NA	TGTGCCAGCAGCTCCCCTTGGCAGGTACGACTAATGAACACTGAAGCTTTCTTT	CASSSPWQVRLMNTEAFF
TRBV7-3	NA	TRBJ2-7	NA	TGTGCCAGCAGCCCCGGTCCGGGACATCCCTACGAGCAGTACTTC	CASSPGPGHPYEQYF
TRBV19	NA	TRBJ1-4	NA	TGTGCCAGTACCGCTCGAGGGCGAGAAAAACTGTTTTTT	CASTARGREKLFF
TRBV14	NA	TRBJ1-2	TRBD1	TGTGCCAGGGCCCAGGCAGGGGGCCCTAACTATGGCTACACCTTC	CARAQAGGPNYGYTF
TRBV7-9	NA	TRBJ2-7	NA	TGTGCCAGCAGCCGTAGGATAGGACGAATGGATGAGCAGTACTTC	CASSRRIGRMDEQYF
TRBV6-5	NA	TRBJ2-1	NA	TGTGCCAGCAGTTACGGGTTATACAATGAGCAGTTCTTC	CASSYGLYNEQFF
TRBV28	NA	TRBJ1-5	NA	TGTGCCAGCAGTCCGCTTATGACAGGAGCTAGCAATCAGCCCCAGCATTTT	CASSPLMTGASNQPQHF
TRBV11-1	NA	TRBJ2-7	TRBD2	TGTGCCAGCAGCTTAGCCCAACCGGGAGGTGACGAGCAGTACTTC	CASSLAQPGGDEQYF
TRBV6-4	NA	TRBJ2-2	NA	TGTGCCAGCAGTGACATGGGGGAGCTGTTTTTT	CASSDMGELFF
TRBV7-9	NA	TRBJ1-2	TRBD1	TGTGCCAGCAGCTCCATTCCGGGACAGGGACGGTCTGGCTACACCTTC	CASSSIPGQGRSGYTF
TRBV11-2	once	TRBJ2-7	NA	TGTGCCAGCAGCTTAGTCAGGGGCCCTTACGAGCAGTACTTC	CASSLVRGPYEQYF
TRBV27	NA	TRBJ2-7	TRBD2	TGTGCCAGCAGTTCGAGACTAGCAGGCGAGCAGTACTTC	CASSSRLAGEQYF
TRBV15	NA	TRBJ2-7	TRBD2	TGTGCCACCAGCAGAGCTCGGGGACTAGCGGGGCCCTCCTACGAGCAGTACTTC	CATSRARGLAGPSYEQYF
TRBV10-2	NA	TRBJ2-5	NA	TGCGCCAGCAGTGAGTCGACTCGGCTAGTAGGTATTAGGGAGACCCAGTACTTC	CASSESTRLVGIRETQYF
TRBV5-1	NA	TRBJ1-3	NA	TGCGCCAGCAGCCCCAACCGGGACACCTCTGGAAACACCATATATTTT	CASSPNRDTSGNTIYF
TRBV28	NA	TRBJ1-3	TRBD1	TGTGCCAGCAGCCGGGACAGGAACGTGATTAGCACCATATATTTT	CASSRDRNVISTIYF
TRBV5-1	NA	TRBJ2-7	NA	TGCGCCAGCAGCTCCGGCGGGAACTACGAGCAGTACTTC	CASSSGGNYEQYF